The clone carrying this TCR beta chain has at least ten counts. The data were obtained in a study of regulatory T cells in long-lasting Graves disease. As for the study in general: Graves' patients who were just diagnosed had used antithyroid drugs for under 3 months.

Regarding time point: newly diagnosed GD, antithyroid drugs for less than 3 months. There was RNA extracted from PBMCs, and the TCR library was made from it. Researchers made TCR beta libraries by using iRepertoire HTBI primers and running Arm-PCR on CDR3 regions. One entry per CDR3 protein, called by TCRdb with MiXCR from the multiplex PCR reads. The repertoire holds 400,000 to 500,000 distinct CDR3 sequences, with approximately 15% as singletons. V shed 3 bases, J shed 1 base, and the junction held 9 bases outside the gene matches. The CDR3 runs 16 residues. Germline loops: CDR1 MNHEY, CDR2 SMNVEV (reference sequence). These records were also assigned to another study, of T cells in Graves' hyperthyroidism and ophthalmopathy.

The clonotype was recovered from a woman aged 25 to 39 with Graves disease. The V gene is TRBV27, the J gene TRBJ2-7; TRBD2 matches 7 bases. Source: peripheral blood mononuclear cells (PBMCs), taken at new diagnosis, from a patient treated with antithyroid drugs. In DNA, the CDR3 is TGTGCCAGCAGTTTGCGGGCGGGGGACCATTCCTACGAGCAGTACTTC. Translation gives CASSLRAGDHSYEQYF.